These 15 T cell receptor beta chains came from one sample sequenced in a study of early T cells in non-severe SARS-CoV-2 infection. In TCRdb, the 5' RACE reads were re-called with MiXCR into one record per CDR3 protein. The sample shows fewer than 85,000 distinct CDR3 sequences, about 12% of them seen only once. Sequenced material: whole blood. These TCRs come from an adult who was a healthcare worker with PCR-confirmed SARS-CoV-2 infection or an uninfected control (not recorded which).

This clonotype has just one count. The rearrangement links TRBV24-1 to TRBJ2-7, with D perhaps TRBD1 (6 bases). Trimming took off 2 bases at V and 6 bases at J, with 13 bases between the two ends. Germline V lookup: CDR1 KGHDR, CDR2 SFDVKD. The CDR3 spans 14 residues. The DNA of the CDR3 is TGTGCCACCAGTGATTGGGGGCTGGGGGCCGAGCAGTACTTC. This gives the protein CATSDWGLGAEQYF.

CDR3 loop: CSARQQGRDTEAFF. DNA of the CDR3: TGCAGTGCTAGACAACAGGGTCGGGACACTGAAGCTTTCTTT. This chain uses TRBV20-1 with TRBJ1-1; D is possibly TRBD1 (6 bases). CDR1 and CDR2 (germline): DFQATT, SNEGSKA (reference sequence). Trimming pared 2 bases from V and 3 bases from J, leaving 13 bases between. The CDR3 contains 14 residues.

This clonotype was counted many times. The chain links TRBV5-4 to TRBJ2-1; TRBD2 matches at 12 bases. CDR1 is SGHNT, CDR2 YYREEE, per germline (reference sequence). The CDR3 covers 15 residues. Trimming removed 5 bases from V and 8 bases from J; junction bases left unmatched: 8. For the CDR3, the DNA is TGTGCCAGCAGGCCGACTAGCGGGGGCCCCCATGAGCAGTTCTTC. Translation: CASRPTSGGPHEQFF.

V is TRBV28 and J is TRBJ1-1; D not certain. CDR1 is MDHEN, CDR2 SYDVKM, per germline. The germline V and J ends were trimmed by 6 bases and 0 bases, with 8 bases remaining between them. The CDR3 has 13 amino acids. The CDR3 region is CASRQNLNTEAFF. For the CDR3, the DNA is TGTGCCAGCAGACAAAACCTGAACACTGAAGCTTTCTTT.

The chain has TRBV5-4 and TRBJ1-1, with D possibly matching TRBD1 (5 bases). Germline lookup yields CDR1 SGHNT and CDR2 YYREEE (reference sequence). The CDR3 extends over 17 amino acids. Trimming removed 0 bases from V and 5 bases from J, with 20 bases in between. This CDR3 reads CASSLVGRSMRGTEAFF. Here the CDR3 DNA reads TGTGCCAGCAGCTTGGTCGGCCGCTCTATGCGGGGGACTGAAGCTTTCTTT.

This clonotype was seen ten or more times. V and J are TRBV20-1 and TRBJ2-3; no firm D call. This CDR3 spans 11 amino acids. V lost 6 bases and J lost 3, with 7 bases in between. Germline assignment: CDR1 DFQATT and CDR2 SNEGSKA (reference sequence). CDR3 residues: CSARITDTQYF. In nucleotides, the CDR3 is TGCAGTGCACGCATTACAGATACGCAGTATTTT.

The chain is built from TRBV12-3 or TRBV12-4 and TRBJ1-1; 8 nucleotides match TRBD1. V gave up 5 bases and J gave up 10 bases; unmatched junction bases: 12. The CDR3 loop spans 14 amino acids. The CDR3, as DNA: TGTGCCAGCAGTAGACCGACAGGGGCCCCGGGAGCTTTCTTT. It translates to CASSRPTGAPGAFF.

J is TRBJ2-3 and V is TRBV6-5, with D perhaps matching TRBD1 (7 bases). V shed 6 bases and J shed 3 bases, with 10 bases lying between them. The CDR3 totals 13 residues. The germline CDR1 and CDR2 sequences are MNHEY and SVGAGI. The CDR3 nucleotides read TGTGCCAGCAGGCAGGGGGGTACAGATACGCAGTATTTT. Protein sequence: CASRQGGTDTQYF.

This clonotype showed up many times. The V call is TRBV20-1, the J call TRBJ2-1, with TRBD2 matching 13 bases. Germline CDR1 and CDR2: DFQATT and SNEGSKA (reference sequence). J gave up 10 bases and V 6 bases, and 12 bases lay outside the gene matches. The CDR3 has 15 residues. CDR3 residues: CSATWTSGGGWEQFF. As DNA, the CDR3 is TGCAGTGCCACCTGGACTAGCGGGGGCGGATGGGAGCAGTTCTTC.

The gene calls are TRBV6-5 and TRBJ1-2, with TRBD1 as a possible D gene (6 bases). The CDR3 is made up of 15 amino acids. Germline assignment: CDR1 MNHEY and CDR2 SVGAGI. V was pared by 6 bases and J by 0 bases, with 14 bases between. Here the CDR3 DNA reads TGTGCCAGCAGCCTCACCTGGACAGCTAACTATGGCTACACCTTC. Its translation is CASSLTWTANYGYTF.

V usage is TRBV20-1 and J usage is TRBJ1-2, with D hard to call. CDR1 and CDR2 from the germline V gene are DFQATT and SNEGSKA (reference sequence). The CDR3 loop spans 11 amino acids. V lost 3 bases, J lost 8 bases, and 10 bases lay in between. CDR3 loop: CSAREGAGYTF. For the CDR3, the DNA is TGCAGTGCTAGGGAAGGAGCGGGCTACACCTTC.

The sample holds many counts of this clonotype. V and J are TRBV19 and TRBJ2-4; possible D gene TRBD2, 5 bases. Germline CDR1 and CDR2: LNHDA and SQIVND (reference sequence). V lost 5 bases and J 3 bases, leaving 17 bases between the germline ends. The CDR3 runs 16 residues. The CDR3 here is CASSGQTGNDKNIQYF. The CDR3 DNA follows: TGTGCCAGTAGTGGTCAGACCGGGAACGACAAAAACATTCAGTACTTC.

This clonotype was picked up many times. The genes are TRBV5-6 and TRBJ1-2; D is possibly TRBD1 (5 bases). The ends were cut back, 0 bases at V and 3 bases at J, with 9 bases in the middle. Germline CDR1 reads SGHDT; CDR2 reads YYEEEE. This CDR3 comprises 14 residues. Here the CDR3 DNA reads TGTGCCAGCAGCTTGGTACAGGCGGACTATGGCTACACCTTC. It specifies CASSLVQADYGYTF.

This clonotype occurred a few times. The chain employs TRBV4-2 and TRBJ1-5, with D unclear. The V end was cut by 0 bases, the J end by 3 bases, with 3 bases between. CDR1 is LGHNA, CDR2 YNFKEQ, per germline. This CDR3 spans 13 amino acids. CDR3 residues: CASSQDLNQPQHF. In nucleotides, the CDR3 is TGTGCCAGCAGCCAAGATCTCAATCAGCCCCAGCATTTT.

There are many counts of this clonotype. The V call is TRBV29-1, the J call TRBJ2-7, with 9 bases fitting TRBD2. Losses at the gene ends were 0 bases for V and 2 bases for J; bases not matched to a gene: 5. Germline lookup yields CDR1 SQVTM and CDR2 ANQGSEA. The CDR3 consists of 15 residues. DNA for the CDR3: TGCAGCGTTGAAGAGGCCAGCGGGAGGCCCTACGAGCAGTACTTC. It specifies CSVEEASGRPYEQYF.